Listed below are T cell receptor beta chains from one sample, sequenced in a study of cytomegalovirus exposure and HLA in healthy donors. The repertoire was sequenced with immunoSEQ multiplex PCR; TCRdb's copy has only in-frame clones and lacks some. The sample contains under 200,000 clones, approximately 67% of which appear only once. The sample consisted of PBMCs. These receptor sequences come from a woman in her late teens or twenties in good health and CMV-seropositive. The CDR3 runs from the conserved cysteine through the conserved F or W. Each record gives: V gene, clone size, D gene, J gene, CDR3 protein, CDR3 DNA. The D gene is left open where the match is weak. A clone size is listed for some rows: how often the clone was seen (once, few, many), or a class if it is expanded.

v_call: TRBV28
clone_size: once
d_call: NA
j_call: TRBJ2-1
cdr3_aa: CASSLPGSAPEQFF
cdr3_nt: TGTGCCAGCAGCCTACCCGGTAGCGCCCCTGAGCAGTTCTTC

v_call: TRBV7-6
clone_size: once
d_call: NA
j_call: TRBJ1-2
cdr3_aa: CASSPRGISYGYTF
cdr3_nt: TGTGCCAGCTCCCCCCGAGGGATATCGTATGGCTACACCTTC

v_call: TRBV4-2
clone_size: NA
d_call: NA
j_call: TRBJ2-7
cdr3_aa: CASSQEPPTGPISYEQYF
cdr3_nt: TGTGCCAGCAGCCAAGAACCCCCGACAGGACCTATCTCCTACGAGCAGTACTTC

v_call: TRBV5-1
clone_size: NA
d_call: TRBD1
j_call: TRBJ1-4
cdr3_aa: CASSRGTEEKLFF
cdr3_nt: TGCGCCAGCAGCCGAGGGACAGAAGAAAAACTGTTTTTT

v_call: TRBV7-9
clone_size: few
d_call: TRBD2
j_call: TRBJ2-5
cdr3_aa: CASSLASLAGFQETQYF
cdr3_nt: TGTGCCAGCAGCTTAGCGTCACTAGCGGGGTTCCAAGAGACCCAGTACTTC

v_call: TRBV29-1
clone_size: NA
d_call: NA
j_call: TRBJ1-1
cdr3_aa: CSVEPDRNTEAFF
cdr3_nt: TGCAGCGTTGAACCCGACAGGAACACTGAAGCTTTCTTT

v_call: TRBV9
clone_size: few
d_call: TRBD2
j_call: TRBJ2-1
cdr3_aa: CASTPGGLRGGHYNEQFF
cdr3_nt: TGTGCCAGCACCCCCGGGGGGCTCCGGGGGGGCCACTACAATGAGCAGTTCTTC

v_call: TRBV18
clone_size: NA
d_call: NA
j_call: TRBJ2-5
cdr3_aa: CASSPTGPDQQYF
cdr3_nt: TGTGCCAGCTCACCTACAGGGCCGGACCAACAGTACTTC

v_call: TRBV7-6
clone_size: NA
d_call: NA
j_call: TRBJ2-7
cdr3_aa: CASSLADSYEQYF
cdr3_nt: TGTGCCAGCAGCTTAGCGGACAGCTACGAGCAGTACTTC

v_call: TRBV30
clone_size: NA
d_call: NA
j_call: TRBJ1-6
cdr3_aa: CAWSVLQGPSPLHF
cdr3_nt: TGTGCCTGGAGTGTATTGCAGGGGCCTTCACCCCTCCACTTT

v_call: TRBV5-6
clone_size: NA
d_call: TRBD1
j_call: TRBJ2-3
cdr3_aa: CASSLSTGGFTDTQYF
cdr3_nt: TGTGCCAGCAGCTTGTCCACAGGGGGTTTTACAGATACGCAGTATTTT

v_call: TRBV13
clone_size: NA
d_call: NA
j_call: TRBJ1-3
cdr3_aa: CASSLVAVGENTIYF
cdr3_nt: TGTGCCAGCAGCCTAGTAGCGGTCGGGGAAAACACCATATATTTT

v_call: TRBV5-5
clone_size: NA
d_call: TRBD2
j_call: TRBJ2-7
cdr3_aa: CASQTFSGGYEQYF
cdr3_nt: TGTGCCAGCCAAACCTTCAGCGGGGGCTACGAGCAGTACTTC

v_call: TRBV5-1
clone_size: NA
d_call: TRBD2
j_call: TRBJ2-7
cdr3_aa: CASSWASGSRDEQYF
cdr3_nt: TGCGCCAGCAGCTGGGCTAGCGGGAGTCGAGACGAGCAGTACTTC

v_call: TRBV18
clone_size: once
d_call: TRBD1
j_call: TRBJ1-1
cdr3_aa: CASSLPSGTGRFANTEAFF
cdr3_nt: TGTGCCAGCTCACTTCCTTCGGGGACAGGGAGGTTTGCGAACACTGAAGCTTTCTTT

v_call: TRBV2
clone_size: NA
d_call: NA
j_call: TRBJ1-1
cdr3_aa: CASSEPRDKEYTEAFF
cdr3_nt: TGTGCCAGCAGTGAACCCCGGGACAAGGAGTACACTGAAGCTTTCTTT

v_call: TRBV5-1
clone_size: few
d_call: NA
j_call: TRBJ2-5
cdr3_aa: CASETPQPQETQYF
cdr3_nt: TGCGCCAGCGAGACACCCCAACCACAAGAGACCCAGTACTTC

v_call: TRBV9
clone_size: NA
d_call: NA
j_call: TRBJ1-1
cdr3_aa: CASSVGVSHPDTEAFF
cdr3_nt: TGTGCCAGCAGCGTAGGTGTAAGTCATCCGGACACTGAAGCTTTCTTT

v_call: TRBV10-2
clone_size: NA
d_call: NA
j_call: TRBJ1-2
cdr3_aa: CASSDPPQGREGYTF
cdr3_nt: TGCGCCAGCAGTGACCCTCCACAGGGAAGGGAAGGCTACACCTTC

v_call: TRBV7-2
clone_size: NA
d_call: NA
j_call: TRBJ2-3
cdr3_aa: CASSLYTDTQYF
cdr3_nt: TGTGCCAGCAGCTTATACACAGATACGCAGTATTTT

v_call: TRBV7-3
clone_size: NA
d_call: TRBD1
j_call: TRBJ1-1
cdr3_aa: CASSQDRQNTEAFF
cdr3_nt: TGTGCCAGCAGCCAGGACAGGCAGAACACTGAAGCTTTCTTT

v_call: TRBV9
clone_size: once
d_call: NA
j_call: TRBJ2-3
cdr3_aa: CASSLRLGGVTDTQYF
cdr3_nt: TGTGCCAGCAGCTTAAGACTGGGGGGAGTAACAGATACGCAGTATTTT

v_call: TRBV2
clone_size: NA
d_call: TRBD1
j_call: TRBJ1-4
cdr3_aa: CASSAWGQGEKLFF
cdr3_nt: TGTGCCAGCAGTGCCTGGGGACAGGGAGAAAAACTGTTTTTT

v_call: TRBV7-2
clone_size: NA
d_call: NA
j_call: TRBJ2-5
cdr3_aa: CASRRIVAGPYQETQYF
cdr3_nt: TGTGCCAGCAGGCGGATTGTTGCAGGGCCTTACCAAGAGACCCAGTACTTC

v_call: TRBV7-9
clone_size: NA
d_call: TRBD2
j_call: TRBJ2-7
cdr3_aa: CASSFPAGSGEQYF
cdr3_nt: TGTGCCAGCAGCTTTCCAGCGGGGTCCGGGGAGCAGTACTTC

v_call: TRBV7-2
clone_size: NA
d_call: TRBD2
j_call: TRBJ2-7
cdr3_aa: CASSLGGGGGSYEQYF
cdr3_nt: TGTGCCAGCAGCTTAGGTGGGGGGGGTGGCTCCTACGAGCAGTACTTC

v_call: TRBV30
clone_size: NA
d_call: NA
j_call: TRBJ2-7
cdr3_aa: CAWSGGSGFYEQYF
cdr3_nt: TGTGCCTGGAGTGGCGGATCGGGATTCTACGAGCAGTACTTC

v_call: TRBV28
clone_size: once
d_call: TRBD1
j_call: TRBJ2-2
cdr3_aa: CASVATGFVGELFF
cdr3_nt: TGTGCCAGCGTAGCGACAGGGTTCGTCGGGGAGCTGTTTTTT

v_call: TRBV7-2
clone_size: NA
d_call: TRBD1
j_call: TRBJ1-6
cdr3_aa: CASSVDRAGTNSPLHF
cdr3_nt: TGTGCCAGCAGCGTGGACAGGGCTGGGACTAATTCACCCCTCCACTTT

v_call: TRBV29-1
clone_size: NA
d_call: TRBD1
j_call: TRBJ2-7
cdr3_aa: CSVGPRGHEQYF
cdr3_nt: TGCAGCGTTGGGCCCAGGGGGCACGAGCAGTACTTC

v_call: TRBV5-4
clone_size: NA
d_call: TRBD1
j_call: TRBJ2-2
cdr3_aa: CASSLVGQGLAGELFF
cdr3_nt: TGTGCCAGCAGCTTGGTAGGACAGGGGCTCGCCGGGGAGCTGTTTTTT

v_call: TRBV7-9
clone_size: NA
d_call: TRBD2
j_call: TRBJ2-1
cdr3_aa: CASSLAWGLAGVANEQFF
cdr3_nt: TGTGCCAGCAGCTTAGCTTGGGGGCTAGCGGGAGTAGCCAATGAGCAGTTCTTC

v_call: TRBV7-6
clone_size: few
d_call: NA
j_call: TRBJ2-3
cdr3_aa: CASSLEAVYQADTQYF
cdr3_nt: TGTGCCAGCAGCTTAGAAGCGGTTTATCAGGCAGATACGCAGTATTTT

v_call: TRBV11-2
clone_size: few
d_call: NA
j_call: TRBJ1-1
cdr3_aa: CASTLTEGTEAFF
cdr3_nt: TGTGCCAGCACCCTAACGGAGGGAACTGAAGCTTTCTTT

v_call: TRBV4-3
clone_size: NA
d_call: TRBD1
j_call: TRBJ1-1
cdr3_aa: CASSQGDRGTEAFF
cdr3_nt: TGCGCCAGCAGCCAAGGAGACAGGGGTACTGAAGCTTTCTTT

v_call: TRBV4-3
clone_size: few
d_call: NA
j_call: TRBJ2-6
cdr3_aa: CASSPSGANVLTF
cdr3_nt: TGCGCCAGCAGCCCTAGTGGGGCCAACGTCCTGACTTTC

v_call: TRBV19
clone_size: NA
d_call: TRBD1
j_call: TRBJ1-2
cdr3_aa: CASSIQGGGYTF
cdr3_nt: TGTGCCAGTAGTATCCAAGGGGGCGGCTACACCTTC

v_call: TRBV29-1
clone_size: few
d_call: NA
j_call: TRBJ2-2
cdr3_aa: CSVAGWDTGELFF
cdr3_nt: TGCAGCGTTGCAGGCTGGGACACCGGGGAGCTGTTTTTT

v_call: TRBV10-3
clone_size: NA
d_call: NA
j_call: TRBJ1-1
cdr3_aa: CAISGGGWGSPNSNTEAFF
cdr3_nt: TGTGCCATCAGTGGTGGGGGGTGGGGGAGCCCGAATTCGAACACTGAAGCTTTCTTT

v_call: TRBV28
clone_size: few
d_call: NA
j_call: TRBJ1-2
cdr3_aa: CASFSLSFYGYTF
cdr3_nt: TGTGCCAGCTTCTCTCTCTCCTTCTATGGCTACACCTTC

v_call: TRBV5-1
clone_size: NA
d_call: TRBD2
j_call: TRBJ2-1
cdr3_aa: CASRPGLAGGNEQFF
cdr3_nt: TGCGCCAGCAGACCAGGACTAGCGGGGGGTAATGAGCAGTTCTTC